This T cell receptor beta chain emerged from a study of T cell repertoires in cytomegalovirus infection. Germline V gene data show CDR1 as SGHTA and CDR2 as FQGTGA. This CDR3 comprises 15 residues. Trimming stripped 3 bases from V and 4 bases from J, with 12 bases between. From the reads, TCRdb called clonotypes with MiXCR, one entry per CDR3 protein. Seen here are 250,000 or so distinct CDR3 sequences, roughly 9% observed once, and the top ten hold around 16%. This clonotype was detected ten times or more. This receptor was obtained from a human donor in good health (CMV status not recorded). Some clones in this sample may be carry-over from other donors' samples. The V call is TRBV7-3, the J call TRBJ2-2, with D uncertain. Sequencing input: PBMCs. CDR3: CASSFQQSGTGELFF. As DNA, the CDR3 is TGTGCCAGCAGCTTCCAGCAGTCAGGCACCGGGGAGCTGTTTTTT.